Presented here are 4 T cell receptor beta chains from one specimen sequenced in a study of neoadjuvant anti-PD-1 for oral cavity cancer. Assay used: immunoSEQ multiplex PCR; TCRdb lists only in-frame clones, some missing. The sample consists of more than 6,500 clones, roughly 79% of them appearing once. Source: PBMCs, taken before nivolumab (anti-PD-1) treatment. Receptors originate from a person between 35 and 79 years old with oral cavity squamous cell carcinoma.

The chain joins TRBV7-9 to TRBJ2-1; maybe TRBD1 (6 bases). Deletions cut 8 bases from V and 2 bases from J, with 10 bases between. Germline CDR1 and CDR2: SEHNR and FQNEAQ (reference sequence). The CDR3 runs 13 residues. Here the CDR3 DNA reads TGTGCCAGCGTGGGGACACCCTACAATGAGCAGTTCTTC. This translates into CASVGTPYNEQFF.

This clone was detected only once. The chain links TRBV7-9 to TRBJ2-5, with 11 positions matching TRBD2. The length of the CDR3 is 15 residues. The trim removed 2 bases at V and 8 bases at J, leaving 7 bases unmatched. Germline CDR1 and CDR2: SEHNR and FQNEAQ (reference sequence). The CDR3 protein is CASSLTPSGGFTQYF. In nucleotides, the CDR3 is TGTGCCAGCAGCTTAACCCCTAGCGGGGGGTTCACCCAGTACTTC.

The rearrangement links TRBV7-9 to TRBJ1-6; possibly TRBD1 for D (5 bases). Germline-derived CDR1 and CDR2 are SEHNR and FQNEAQ (reference sequence). The CDR3 consists of 15 residues. V lost 4 bases to trimming and J lost 5 bases, with 12 bases between them. CDR3 region: CASSSGPAHNSPLHF. CDR3 coding DNA: TGTGCCAGCAGCTCGGGACCGGCCCATAATTCACCCCTCCACTTT.

This clone was seen once. The V and J genes are TRBV19 and TRBJ1-4; 8 nucleotides agree with TRBD1. With 5 bases clipped from V and 4 bases from J, the junction kept 6 bases outside the gene matches. Germline lookup yields CDR1 LNHDA and CDR2 SQIVND (reference sequence). The CDR3 has 15 residues. The CDR3 DNA follows: TGTGCCAGTAGTCTCGGGACAGGCAATAATGAAAAACTGTTTTTT. This gives the protein CASSLGTGNNEKLFF.